Below are 15 T cell receptor beta chains sequenced from a single sample in a study of shared clonotypes between healthy human individuals. Positive CCR7 selection of CD45RO-negative cells yielded the naive CD8 cells, and terminally differentiated effector memory CD45RA+ cells were excluded. The assay was immunoSEQ multiplex PCR, and TCRdb's table has in-frame clones only and misses some. The sample includes 500,000 to 700,000 clones, 90% to 95% of them seen just once. Sequenced sample: naive CD8+ T cells sorted from blood. All receptors come from a young woman in good health.

On this clone itself: The identical CDR3 is also encoded by other nucleotide sequences in the sample. The genes are TRBV5-4 and TRBJ2-1; D unclear. CDR3 length: 11 residues. Trimming pared 4 bases from V and 5 bases from J, leaving 4 bases between. Per germline, CDR1 SGHNT and CDR2 YYREEE (reference sequence). CDR3 loop: CASSHDNEQFF. The CDR3 coding sequence is TGTGCCAGCAGCCATGACAATGAGCAGTTCTTC.

The chain uses TRBV5-4 and TRBJ2-5; 8 bases are a match to TRBD2. The last part of the DNA fits TRBJ2-7 better; the J call may be wrong. Germline CDR1 is SGHNT and CDR2 is YYREEE (reference sequence). This CDR3 has 14 residues. The CDR3 nucleotides are TGTGCCAGCAGCTTGGGACTAGCGCCTTACGAGCAGTACTTC. This translates into CASSLGLAPYEQYF.

The chain uses TRBV4-1 and TRBJ1-2; TRBD1 is a possible D gene (5 bases). The CDR3 runs 17 residues. V lost 2 bases, J lost 7 bases, and 23 bases lay in between. CDR1 MGHRA and CDR2 YSYEKL come from the germline V gene. CDR3 loop: CASSQTIPGPTRGGYTF. In nucleotides, the CDR3 is TGCGCCAGCAGCCAAACCATACCGGGACCCACAAGGGGTGGCTACACCTTC.

This clone was detected only once. The chain joins TRBV27 to TRBJ2-7; D tentatively fits TRBD1 or TRBD2 (7 bases each). V gave up 5 bases and J gave up 2 bases, with 16 bases separating them. The CDR3 sequence is 15 residues long. Germline-derived CDR1 and CDR2 are MNHEY and SMNVEV (reference sequence). The CDR3 protein is CASSARGGGPYEQYF. The CDR3 DNA reads TGTGCCAGCAGTGCCAGGGGGGGAGGGCCCTACGAGCAGTACTTC.

V usage is TRBV7-9 and J usage is TRBJ2-1; 10 nucleotides agree with TRBD2. V trimming: 5 bases; J trimming: 5 bases; junction bases outside the gene matches: 6. The CDR3 runs 15 residues. Germline V gene sequence: CDR1 SEHNR, CDR2 FQNEAQ (reference sequence). The CDR3 loop is CASSTPGLADNEQFF. The CDR3, as DNA: TGTGCCAGCAGCACACCAGGACTAGCGGACAATGAGCAGTTCTTC. Using reference TRBV7-9 and TRBJ2-1 for the parts outside the CDR3, the full variable domain is DTGVSQNPRHKITKRGQNVTFRCDPISEHNRLYWYRQTLGQGPEFLTYFQNEAQLEKSRLLSDRFSAERPKGSFSTLEIQRTEQGDSAMYLCASSTPGLADNEQFFGPGTRLTVL.

The chain has TRBV5-4 and TRBJ2-7, with D unclear. Trimming removed 2 bases at V and 2 bases at J, with 5 bases between. From germline, CDR1 is SGHNT and CDR2 YYREEE (reference sequence). The CDR3 extends over 12 amino acids. The CDR3: CASSFLAYEQYF. The CDR3, as DNA: TGTGCCAGCAGCTTTCTCGCCTACGAGCAGTACTTC. Using reference TRBV5-4 and TRBJ2-7 for the parts outside the CDR3, the full variable domain is ETGVTQSPTHLIKTRGQQVTLRCSSQSGHNTVSWYQQALGQGPQFIFQYYREEENGRGNFPPRFSGLQFPNYSSELNVNALELDDSALYLCASSFLAYEQYFGPGTRLTVT.

V usage is TRBV29-1 and J usage is TRBJ2-1; TRBD1 aligns across 7 bases. V shed 7 bases, J shed 4 bases, and the junction held 10 bases outside the gene matches. Germline V gene data show CDR1 as SQVTM and CDR2 as ANQGSEA. CDR3 length: 14 residues. CDR3 protein: CSGAGTVGYNEQFF. CDR3 DNA sequence: TGCAGCGGCGCCGGGACAGTTGGTTACAATGAGCAGTTCTTC.

This chain's CDR3 is CASMTQSYEQYF. CDR3 coding DNA: TGTGCCAGCATGACGCAAAGCTACGAGCAGTACTTC. The chain has TRBV5-5 and TRBJ2-7, with D hard to call. The CDR3 contains 12 residues. The V gene's germline CDR1 is SGHKS and CDR2 YYEKEE (reference sequence). V was pared by 6 bases and J by 3 bases, with 10 bases between.

Only one count was recorded for this clone. Other nucleotide sequences in the sample specify the same CDR3. The V and J genes are TRBV11-2 and TRBJ2-7; the D is unclear. Looked up from germline, CDR1 is SGHAT and CDR2 is FQNNGV. Trimming shortened V by 5 bases and J by 4 bases, and 9 bases separated the two germline ends. The CDR3 has 12 amino acids. CDR3 loop: CASSPRGYEQYF. The CDR3 nucleotides read TGTGCCAGCAGCCCCCGAGGTTACGAGCAGTACTTC. Combining the CDR3 with reference TRBV11-2 and TRBJ2-7 gives the whole variable domain EAGVAQSPRYKIIEKRQSVAFWCNPISGHATLYWYQQILGQGPKLLIQFQNNGVVDDSQLPKDRFSAERLKGVDSTLKIQPAKLEDSAVYLCASSPRGYEQYFGPGTRLTVT.

The chain joins TRBV14 to TRBJ2-1; D might be TRBD2 (6 bases). Looked up from germline, CDR1 is SGHDN and CDR2 is FVKESK. V lost 6 bases to trimming and J lost 6 bases, with 15 bases between them. CDR3 length: 14 residues. The CDR3 DNA reads as TGTGCCAGCAGGGACGAACTAGCCACCAATGAGCAGTTCTTC. Its protein is CASRDELATNEQFF.

A single count supports this clone. The chain carries TRBV21-1 and TRBJ2-5; the table's D gene call, TRBD2, was not cross checked with the DNA. TRBV21-1 is deemed a pseudogene. This CDR3 region has 16 residues. Here the CDR3 reads CASSKESLAEEETQYF. The CDR3 region has the DNA TGTGCCAGCAGCAAAGAATCACTAGCGGAAGAAGAGACCCAGTACTTC.

The gene calls are TRBV29-1 and TRBJ1-2; weak D call: TRBD1 (6 bases). The germline gives CDR1 SQVTM, CDR2 ANQGSEA. The CDR3 spans 15 residues. V was clipped by 7 bases and J by 5 bases, with 23 bases between them. In nucleotides, the CDR3 is TGCAGCGCTGACCCTCTGGGGGGCGCGGAGTATGGCTACACCTTC. It encodes CSADPLGGAEYGYTF.

This clone was counted only a few times. The sample holds other DNA sequences that translate to the same CDR3. The rearrangement links TRBV6-5 to TRBJ2-7, with D possibly TRBD1 on 6 matching bases. The CDR3 has 13 amino acids. Looked up from germline, CDR1 is MNHEY and CDR2 is SVGAGI. Trimming took off 0 bases at V and 3 bases at J, with 6 bases between the two ends. CDR3 bases: TGTGCCAGCAGTTACTCGACAGGCTACGAGCAGTACTTC. Its translation: CASSYSTGYEQYF.

V is TRBV2 and J is TRBJ2-7; 7 nucleotides align to TRBD2. The CDR3 contains 12 residues. V was pared by 7 bases and J by 3 bases, with 3 bases of the junction left unmatched. CDR1 SNHLY and CDR2 FYNNEI come from the germline V gene. The CDR3 here is CASKGTNYEQYF. The CDR3 DNA reads as TGTGCCAGCAAAGGGACTAACTACGAGCAGTACTTC.

A note on this clone: The same CDR3 also results from other DNA sequences found in this sample. The CDR3 DNA reads as TGTGCCAGCAGCTCCGACAGGGACCAAGAGACCCAGTACTTC. Translating gives CASSSDRDQETQYF. V is TRBV7-9 and J is TRBJ2-5, with 7 bases that match TRBD1. Trimming cost V 4 bases and J 0 bases; bases outside gene matches: 2. CDR1 and CDR2 (germline): SEHNR, FQNEAQ (reference sequence). The CDR3 sequence is 14 residues long.